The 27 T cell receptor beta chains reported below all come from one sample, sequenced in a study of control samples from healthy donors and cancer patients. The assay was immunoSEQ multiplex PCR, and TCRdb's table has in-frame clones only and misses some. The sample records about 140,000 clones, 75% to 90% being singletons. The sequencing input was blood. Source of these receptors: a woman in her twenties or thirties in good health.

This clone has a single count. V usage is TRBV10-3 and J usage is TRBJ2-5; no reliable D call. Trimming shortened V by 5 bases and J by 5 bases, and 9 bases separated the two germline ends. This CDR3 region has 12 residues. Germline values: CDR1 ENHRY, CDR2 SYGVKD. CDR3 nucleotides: TGTGCCATCAGTCGCCAGAGGGAGACCCAGTACTTC. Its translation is CAISRQRETQYF.

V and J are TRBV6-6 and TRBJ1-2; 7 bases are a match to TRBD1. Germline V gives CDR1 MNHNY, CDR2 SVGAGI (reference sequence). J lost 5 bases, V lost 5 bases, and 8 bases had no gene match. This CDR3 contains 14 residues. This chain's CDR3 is CASSGVGGMYGYTF. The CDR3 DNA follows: TGTGCCAGCAGTGGGGTAGGGGGCATGTATGGCTACACCTTC.

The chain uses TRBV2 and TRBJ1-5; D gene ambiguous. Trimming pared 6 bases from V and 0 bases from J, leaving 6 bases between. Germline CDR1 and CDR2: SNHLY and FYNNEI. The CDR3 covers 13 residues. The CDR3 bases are TGTGCCAGCAGCATAGATAGCAATCAGCCCCAGCATTTT. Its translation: CASSIDSNQPQHF.

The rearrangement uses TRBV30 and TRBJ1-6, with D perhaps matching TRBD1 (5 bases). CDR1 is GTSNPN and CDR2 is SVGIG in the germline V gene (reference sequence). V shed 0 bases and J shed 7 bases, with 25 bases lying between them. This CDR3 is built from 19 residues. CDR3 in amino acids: CAWSVGRALTGTDNSPLHF. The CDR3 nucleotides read TGTGCCTGGAGTGTAGGACGGGCTTTGACCGGGACTGACAATTCACCCCTCCACTTT.

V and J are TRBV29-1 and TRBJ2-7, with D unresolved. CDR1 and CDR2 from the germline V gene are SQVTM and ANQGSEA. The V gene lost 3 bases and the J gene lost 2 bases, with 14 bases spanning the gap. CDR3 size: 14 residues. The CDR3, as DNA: TGCAGCGTTGAGATGATGCATGCCCCCTACGAGCAGTACTTC. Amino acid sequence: CSVEMMHAPYEQYF.

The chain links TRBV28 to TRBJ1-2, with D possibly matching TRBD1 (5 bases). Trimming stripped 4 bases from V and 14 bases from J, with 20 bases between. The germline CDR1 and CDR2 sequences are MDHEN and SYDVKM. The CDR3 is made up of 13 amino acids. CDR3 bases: TGTGCCAGCAGTTCGGGCAGGATCGGGGGTGGGACCTTC. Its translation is CASSSGRIGGGTF.

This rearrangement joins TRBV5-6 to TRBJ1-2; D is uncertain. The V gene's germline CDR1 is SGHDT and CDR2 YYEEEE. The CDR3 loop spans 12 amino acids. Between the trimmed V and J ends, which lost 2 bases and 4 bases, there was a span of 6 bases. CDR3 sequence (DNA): TGTGCCAGCAGCTTCAGCACCTATGGCTACACCTTC. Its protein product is CASSFSTYGYTF.

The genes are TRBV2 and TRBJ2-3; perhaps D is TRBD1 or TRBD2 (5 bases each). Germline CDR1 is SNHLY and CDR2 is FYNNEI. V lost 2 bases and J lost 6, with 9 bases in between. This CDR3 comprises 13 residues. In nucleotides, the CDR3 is TGTGCCAGCAGTGAATGGTGGGGGGATACGCAGTATTTT. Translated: CASSEWWGDTQYF. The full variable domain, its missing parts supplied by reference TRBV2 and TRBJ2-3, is EPEVTQTPSHQVTQMGQEVILRCVPISNHLYFYWYRQILGQKVEFLVSFYNNEISEKSEIFDDQFSVERPDGSNFTLKIRSTKLEDSAMYFCASSEWWGDTQYFGPGTRLTVL.

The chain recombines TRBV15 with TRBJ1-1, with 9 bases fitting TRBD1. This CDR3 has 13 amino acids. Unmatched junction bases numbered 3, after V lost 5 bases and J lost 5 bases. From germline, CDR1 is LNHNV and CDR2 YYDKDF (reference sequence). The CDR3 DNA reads TGTGCCACCAGCCGTGACAGGGGGACTGAAGCTTTCTTT. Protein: CATSRDRGTEAFF.

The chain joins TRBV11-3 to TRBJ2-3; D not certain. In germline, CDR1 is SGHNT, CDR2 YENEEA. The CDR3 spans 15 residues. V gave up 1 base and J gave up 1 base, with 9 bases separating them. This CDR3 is CASSLGSQGTDTQYF. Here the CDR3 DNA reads TGTGCCAGCAGCTTAGGGTCCCAGGGCACAGATACGCAGTATTTT. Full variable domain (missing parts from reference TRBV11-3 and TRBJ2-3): EAGVVQSPRYKIIEKKQPVAFWCNPISGHNTLYWYLQNLGQGPELLIRYENEEAVDDSQLPKDRFSAERLKGVDSTLKIQPAELGDSAVYLCASSLGSQGTDTQYFGPGTRLTVL.

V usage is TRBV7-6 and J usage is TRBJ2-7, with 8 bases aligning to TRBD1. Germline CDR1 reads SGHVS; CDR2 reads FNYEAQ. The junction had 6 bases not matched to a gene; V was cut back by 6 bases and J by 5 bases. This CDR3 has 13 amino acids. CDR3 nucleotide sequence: TGTGCCAGCAGTTATGACAGGGGAAACGAGCAGTACTTC. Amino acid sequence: CASSYDRGNEQYF.

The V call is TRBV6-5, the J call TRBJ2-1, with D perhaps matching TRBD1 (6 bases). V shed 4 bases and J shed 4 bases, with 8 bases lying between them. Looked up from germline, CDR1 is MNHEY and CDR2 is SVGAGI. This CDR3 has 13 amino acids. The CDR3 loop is CASSSGQYNEQFF. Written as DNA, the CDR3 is TGTGCCAGCAGTTCCGGACAGTACAATGAGCAGTTCTTC.

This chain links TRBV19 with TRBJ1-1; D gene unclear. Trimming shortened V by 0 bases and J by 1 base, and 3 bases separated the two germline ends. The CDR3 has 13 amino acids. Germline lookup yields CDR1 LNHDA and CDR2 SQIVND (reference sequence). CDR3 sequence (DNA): TGTGCCAGTAGTATAGAGGAGAACACTGAAGCTTTCTTT. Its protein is CASSIEENTEAFF.

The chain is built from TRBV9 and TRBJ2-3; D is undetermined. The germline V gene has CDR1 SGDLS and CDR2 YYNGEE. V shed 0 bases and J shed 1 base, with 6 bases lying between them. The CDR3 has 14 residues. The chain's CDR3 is CASSVARGTDTQYF. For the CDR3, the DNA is TGTGCCAGCAGCGTAGCTCGGGGCACAGATACGCAGTATTTT.

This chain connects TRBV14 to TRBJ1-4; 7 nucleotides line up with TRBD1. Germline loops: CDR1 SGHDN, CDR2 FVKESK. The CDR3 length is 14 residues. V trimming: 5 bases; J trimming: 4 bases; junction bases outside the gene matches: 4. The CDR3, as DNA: TGTGCCAGCAGCATGACAGGGTTTAATGAAAAACTGTTTTTT. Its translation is CASSMTGFNEKLFF.

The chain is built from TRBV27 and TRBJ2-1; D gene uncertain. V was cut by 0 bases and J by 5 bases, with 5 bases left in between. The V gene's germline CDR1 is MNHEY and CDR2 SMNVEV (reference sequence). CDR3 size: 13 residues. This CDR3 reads CASSLSQNNEQFF. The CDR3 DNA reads TGTGCCAGCAGTTTATCCCAGAACAATGAGCAGTTCTTC.

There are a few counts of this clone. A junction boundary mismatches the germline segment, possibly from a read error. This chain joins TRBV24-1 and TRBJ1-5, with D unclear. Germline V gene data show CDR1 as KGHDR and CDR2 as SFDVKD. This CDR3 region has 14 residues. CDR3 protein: CATGDGSRNQPQHF. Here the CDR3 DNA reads TGTGCCACCGGTGACGGGAGCCGCAATCAGCCCCAGCATTTT.

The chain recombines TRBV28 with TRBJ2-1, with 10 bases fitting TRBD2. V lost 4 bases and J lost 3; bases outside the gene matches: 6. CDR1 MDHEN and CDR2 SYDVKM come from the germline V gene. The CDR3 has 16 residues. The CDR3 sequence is CASSSGRLAGYNEQFF. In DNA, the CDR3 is TGTGCCAGCAGTTCGGGACGACTAGCGGGCTACAATGAGCAGTTCTTC.

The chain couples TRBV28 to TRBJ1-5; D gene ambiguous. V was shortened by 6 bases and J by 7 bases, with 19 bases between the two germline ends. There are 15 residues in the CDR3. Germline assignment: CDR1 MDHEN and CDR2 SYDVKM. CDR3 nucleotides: TGTGCCAGCAGCCCCCTGGGCAGCGGAAACCAGCCCCAGCATTTT. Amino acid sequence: CASSPLGSGNQPQHF.

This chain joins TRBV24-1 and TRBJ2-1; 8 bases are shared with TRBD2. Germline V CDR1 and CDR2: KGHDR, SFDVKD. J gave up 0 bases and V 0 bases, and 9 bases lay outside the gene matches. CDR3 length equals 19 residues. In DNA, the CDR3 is TGTGCCACCAGTGATTTGCGTGGCGGGAGGACTAGCTCCTACAATGAGCAGTTCTTC. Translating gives CATSDLRGGRTSSYNEQFF.

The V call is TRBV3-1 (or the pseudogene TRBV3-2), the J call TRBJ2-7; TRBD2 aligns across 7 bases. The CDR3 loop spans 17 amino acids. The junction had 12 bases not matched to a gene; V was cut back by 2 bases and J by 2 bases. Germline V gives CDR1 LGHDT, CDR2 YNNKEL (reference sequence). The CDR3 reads CASSQHQLAEGAYEQYF. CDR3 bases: TGTGCCAGCAGCCAACATCAGCTAGCGGAGGGAGCCTACGAGCAGTACTTC.

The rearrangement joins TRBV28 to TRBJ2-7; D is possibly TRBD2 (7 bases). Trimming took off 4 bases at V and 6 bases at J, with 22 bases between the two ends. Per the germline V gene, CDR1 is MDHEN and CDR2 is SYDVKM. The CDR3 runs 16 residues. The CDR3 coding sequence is TGTGCCAGCAGTTACCCGGGAGGCAGGGGATCTGGCGAGCAGTACTTC. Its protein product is CASSYPGGRGSGEQYF.

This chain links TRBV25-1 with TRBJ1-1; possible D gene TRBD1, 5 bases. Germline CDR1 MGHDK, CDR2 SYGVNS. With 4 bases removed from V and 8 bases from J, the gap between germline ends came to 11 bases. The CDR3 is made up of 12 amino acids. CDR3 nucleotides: TGTGCCAGCAGTGGAGGGGCGGGGGAAGCTTTCTTT. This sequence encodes CASSGGAGEAFF.

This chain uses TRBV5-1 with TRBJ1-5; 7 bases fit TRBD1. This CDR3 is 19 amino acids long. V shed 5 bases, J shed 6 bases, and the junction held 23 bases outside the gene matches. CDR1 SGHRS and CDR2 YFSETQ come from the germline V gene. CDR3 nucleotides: TGCGCCAGCAGAATCAGAAACTTAATAGACAGGGTACTAGCTCAGCCCCAGCATTTT. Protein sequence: CASRIRNLIDRVLAQPQHF.

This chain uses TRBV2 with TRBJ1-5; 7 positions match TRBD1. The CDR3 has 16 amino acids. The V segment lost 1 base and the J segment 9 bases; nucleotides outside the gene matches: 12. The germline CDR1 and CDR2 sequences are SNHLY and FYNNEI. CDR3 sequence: CASSEEGLAGGRPQHF. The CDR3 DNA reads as TGTGCCAGCAGTGAAGAAGGATTGGCAGGGGGGAGGCCCCAGCATTTT.

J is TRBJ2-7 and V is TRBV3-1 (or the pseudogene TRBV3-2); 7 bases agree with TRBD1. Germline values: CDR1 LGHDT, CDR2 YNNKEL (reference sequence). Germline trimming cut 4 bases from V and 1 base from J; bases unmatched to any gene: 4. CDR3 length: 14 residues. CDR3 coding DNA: TGTGCCAGCAGCCCGGACAGGTTTTCCTACGAGCAGTACTTC. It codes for CASSPDRFSYEQYF.

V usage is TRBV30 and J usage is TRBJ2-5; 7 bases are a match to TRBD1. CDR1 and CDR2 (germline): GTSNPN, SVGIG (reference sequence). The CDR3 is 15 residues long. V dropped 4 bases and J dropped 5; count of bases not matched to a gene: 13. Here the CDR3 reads CAWTRQGLASETQYF. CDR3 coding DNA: TGTGCCTGGACTCGACAGGGATTGGCGAGTGAGACCCAGTACTTC.